The 25 T cell receptor beta chains below come from one sample, sequenced in a study of regulatory T cells in long-lasting Graves disease. Time point given: newly diagnosed GD, antithyroid drugs for less than 3 months. Construction of the TCR library relied on RNA isolated from PBMCs. To make TCR beta libraries, researchers used iRepertoire HTBI primers and Arm-PCR of CDR3 regions. TCRdb analysed the multiplex PCR reads with MiXCR anew, one entry per CDR3 protein. The sample lists 350,000 to 550,000 distinct CDR3 sequences, 13% to 15% seen once, with roughly a sixth in the top ten. A further study also used this sample, focusing on T cells in Graves' hyperthyroidism and ophthalmopathy.

This sample comprised peripheral blood mononuclear cells (PBMCs), obtained at new diagnosis, from a patient treated with antithyroid drugs. All receptors derive from a woman aged 50 to 60 with Graves disease.

This clonotype was recorded a few times. The gene calls are TRBV28 and TRBJ2-7; no reliable D call. The germline V gene encodes CDR1 MDHEN and CDR2 SYDVKM. V shed 3 bases and J shed 0 bases, with 12 bases lying between them. The CDR3 has 15 residues. This CDR3 reads CASSLVPGSSYEQYF. CDR3 DNA: TGTGCCAGCAGTTTGGTCCCAGGTAGCTCCTACGAGCAGTACTTC.

CDR3 sequence reads: CASSDRTGGHYEQYF. The CDR3 nucleotides read TGTGCCAGCAGCGACCGGACAGGTGGTCACTACGAGCAGTACTTC. The chain has TRBV3-1 and TRBJ2-7; 7 nucleotides agree with TRBD1. With 5 bases clipped from V and 3 bases from J, the junction kept 10 bases outside the gene matches. The CDR3 runs to 15 residues. Germline CDR1 and CDR2: LGHDT and YNNKEL (reference sequence).

This clonotype occurred many times. The V call is TRBV10-3, the J call TRBJ1-1; D is ambiguous. CDR1 is ENHRY and CDR2 is SYGVKD in the germline V gene. This CDR3 contains 13 residues. V shed 3 bases and J shed 4 bases, with 9 bases lying between them. The CDR3, as DNA: TGTGCCATCAGTGATGGCGGGTTCACTGAAGCTTTCTTT. Protein product: CAISDGGFTEAFF.

The rearrangement joins TRBV20-1 to TRBJ1-2; D not certain. V lost 6 bases to trimming and J lost 8 bases, with 10 bases between them. CDR1 DFQATT and CDR2 SNEGSKA come from the germline V gene (reference sequence). This CDR3 spans 10 amino acids. CDR3 nucleotide sequence: TGCAGTGCCCCAAACGCGGGCTACACCTTC. Translating it yields CSAPNAGYTF.

The CDR3 coding sequence is TGCGCCAGCAGCTTGTGGCTGGGCAGCGGGAGAACCGGGGAGCTGTTTTTT. Its translation: CASSLWLGSGRTGELFF. The rearrangement joins TRBV5-1 to TRBJ2-2; 8 bases fit TRBD2. The CDR3 has 17 amino acids. V dropped 1 base and J dropped 5; count of bases not matched to a gene: 10. Germline lookup yields CDR1 SGHRS and CDR2 YFSETQ.

This clonotype was seen a few times. The chain uses TRBV5-1 and TRBJ2-3; a weak D match, TRBD2 (6 bases). Deletions cut 3 bases from V and 0 bases from J, with 14 bases between. The length of the CDR3 is 16 residues. Germline values: CDR1 SGHRS, CDR2 YFSETQ. The CDR3 loop reads CASSSGRGTSTDTQYF. The CDR3 DNA is TGCGCCAGCAGCTCAGGGCGGGGTACTAGCACAGATACGCAGTATTTT.

This clonotype has at least ten counts. The V and J genes are TRBV5-1 and TRBJ2-3; D is perhaps TRBD2 (6 bases). CDR1 and CDR2 (germline): SGHRS, YFSETQ. The CDR3 is made up of 14 amino acids. The germline V and J ends were trimmed by 2 bases and 2 bases, with 9 bases remaining between them. The CDR3 DNA is TGCGCCAGCAGCTTCGGGAGCAACACAGATACGCAGTATTTT. It yields the protein CASSFGSNTDTQYF. The whole variable domain, filled in from reference TRBV5-1 and TRBJ2-3, reads KAGVTQTPRYLIKTRGQQVTLSCSPISGHRSVSWYQQTPGQGLQFLFEYFSETQRNKGNFPGRFSGRQFSNSRSEMNVSTLELGDSALYLCASSFGSNTDTQYFGPGTRLTVL.

This clonotype was recorded many times. The chain combines TRBV18 with TRBJ2-5, with D possibly TRBD1 on 6 matching bases. The ends were cut back, 2 bases at V and 0 bases at J, with 7 bases in the middle. The germline V gene encodes CDR1 KGHSH and CDR2 LQKENI. CDR3 length: 14 residues. CDR3 DNA sequence: TGTGCCAGCTCACCAGGACAGTACCAAGAGACCCAGTACTTC. Translated: CASSPGQYQETQYF.

This clonotype was detected many times. V is TRBV7-9 and J is TRBJ2-1, with D perhaps being TRBD1 or TRBD2 (5 bases each). V was clipped by 3 bases and J by 7 bases, with 13 bases between them. The CDR3 is 14 amino acids. CDR1 SEHNR and CDR2 FQNEAQ come from the germline V gene (reference sequence). In nucleotides, the CDR3 is TGTGCCAGCAGCTTGGGGGACGTGTTAAATGAGCAGTTCTTC. This gives the protein CASSLGDVLNEQFF.

This clonotype was recorded at least ten times. The V call is TRBV7-2, the J call TRBJ2-5; no firm D call. The CDR3 is 16 residues long. Germline V gene sequence: CDR1 SGHTA, CDR2 FQGNSA. V lost 3 bases, J lost 1 base, and 15 bases lay in between. The CDR3 bases are TGTGCCAGCAGCTTTATTCCAGCGAGCTCCCAAGAGACCCAGTACTTC. Translated, it gives CASSFIPASSQETQYF.

The chain uses TRBV5-1 and TRBJ2-1; no reliable D call. The germline V and J ends were trimmed by 1 base and 2 bases, with 7 bases remaining between them. The CDR3 runs 14 residues. From germline, CDR1 is SGHRS and CDR2 YFSETQ. The CDR3 loop is CASSLFTAYNEQFF. DNA for the CDR3: TGCGCCAGCAGCTTGTTCACCGCCTACAATGAGCAGTTCTTC.

The chain employs TRBV11-3 and TRBJ2-2, with D unclear. The V end was cut by 3 bases, the J end by 3 bases, with 8 bases between. From germline, CDR1 is SGHNT and CDR2 YENEEA. CDR3 length: 14 residues. This chain's CDR3 is CASSLESDTGELFF. The CDR3 nucleotides read TGTGCCAGCAGCTTGGAATCAGACACCGGGGAGCTGTTTTTT.

The V gene is TRBV20-1, the J gene TRBJ1-2; D is undetermined. CDR1 is DFQATT, CDR2 SNEGSKA, per germline (reference sequence). This CDR3 comprises 15 residues. V was clipped by 8 bases and J by 2 bases, with 21 bases between them. The CDR3 DNA sequence: TGCAGTCCCTTACCCCCCCGCGCGGGGAACTATGGCTACACCTTC. It encodes CSPLPPRAGNYGYTF.

At least ten counts were recorded for this clonotype. The chain employs TRBV4-1 and TRBJ1-1; TRBD1 might be the D (5 bases). Looked up from germline, CDR1 is MGHRA and CDR2 is YSYEKL. This CDR3 is built from 18 residues. V lost 0 bases and J lost 6, with 23 bases in between. CDR3 nucleotide sequence: TGCGCCAGCAGCCAAGATTCTCGTGGGGCCCCGGGACTGGCTGAAGCTTTCTTT. Its protein product is CASSQDSRGAPGLAEAFF.

This clonotype was seen ten or more times. The chain combines TRBV18 with TRBJ2-7; 7 bases line up with TRBD1. Germline trimming cut 2 bases from V and 3 bases from J; bases unmatched to any gene: 4. This CDR3 has 14 amino acids. The germline gives CDR1 KGHSH, CDR2 LQKENI. CDR3 residues: CASSPETGNYEQYF. CDR3 bases: TGTGCCAGCTCACCAGAGACAGGGAACTACGAGCAGTACTTC.

There are a few counts of this clonotype. The chain has TRBV3-1 and TRBJ2-1; D is ambiguous. Germline-derived CDR1 and CDR2 are LGHDT and YNNKEL (reference sequence). The CDR3 has 13 residues. V lost 0 bases, J lost 3 bases, and 3 bases lay in between. The DNA of the CDR3 is TGTGCCAGCAGCCAAGATTTCTACAATGAGCAGTTCTTC. It is translated as CASSQDFYNEQFF.

There are a few counts of this clonotype. The CDR3 protein is CASSVSGRAVDTQYF. The DNA of the CDR3 is TGTGCCAGCAGTGTCAGCGGGAGGGCCGTAGATACGCAGTATTTT. The chain combines TRBV2 with TRBJ2-3, with 10 bases that match TRBD2. The germline CDR1 and CDR2 sequences are SNHLY and FYNNEI. CDR3 length: 15 residues. Losses at the gene ends were 4 bases for V and 5 bases for J; bases not matched to a gene: 6. Variable domain in full (rest from reference TRBV2 and TRBJ2-3): EPEVTQTPSHQVTQMGQEVILRCVPISNHLYFYWYRQILGQKVEFLVSFYNNEISEKSEIFDDQFSVERPDGSNFTLKIRSTKLEDSAMYFCASSVSGRAVDTQYFGPGTRLTVL.

This clonotype was picked up many times. The chain couples TRBV29-1 to TRBJ2-7; perhaps TRBD1 as D (6 bases). The CDR3 has 13 residues. V was cut by 6 bases and J by 1 base, with 13 bases left in between. The germline V gene has CDR1 SQVTM and CDR2 ANQGSEA. For the CDR3, the DNA is TGCAGCGTCATCCGAGACAGGTCCTACGAGCAGTACTTC. Protein sequence: CSVIRDRSYEQYF.

In this sample, this clonotype turned up many times. The V and J genes are TRBV28 and TRBJ1-4, with 7 bases that match TRBD1. CDR1 MDHEN and CDR2 SYDVKM come from the germline V gene. V lost 5 bases and J lost 8; bases outside the gene matches: 14. The CDR3 covers 16 residues. CDR3 loop: CASSPRRPGGNEKLFF. In DNA form, the CDR3 reads TGTGCCAGCAGTCCCCGTCGCCCAGGGGGGAACGAAAAACTGTTTTTT.

The chain employs TRBV27 and TRBJ2-2, with D perhaps being TRBD1 or TRBD2 (5 bases each). The CDR3 contains 18 residues. Trimming shortened V by 2 bases and J by 0 bases, and 16 bases separated the two germline ends. CDR1 MNHEY and CDR2 SMNVEV come from the germline V gene (reference sequence). CDR3 coding DNA: TGTGCCAGCAGTTTAGGAGGATGGACACCCGCGAACACCGGGGAGCTGTTTTTT. Its translation is CASSLGGWTPANTGELFF.

Many counts were recorded for this clonotype. The genes are TRBV20-1 and TRBJ1-5; weak D call: TRBD1 (6 bases). The CDR3 covers 16 residues. The germline V gene has CDR1 DFQATT and CDR2 SNEGSKA (reference sequence). Trimming took off 5 bases at V and 0 bases at J, with 17 bases between the two ends. For the CDR3, the DNA is TGCAGTGCTCTCATGACAGGCCCCTATAGCAATCAGCCCCAGCATTTT. Amino acids: CSALMTGPYSNQPQHF.

This clonotype occurred many times. The rearrangement joins TRBV2 to TRBJ2-5; D remains unclear. In germline, CDR1 is SNHLY, CDR2 FYNNEI. The V and J ends lost 10 bases and 5 bases respectively, with 8 bases between them. The CDR3 has 10 residues. CDR3 DNA sequence: TGTGCCACCGTAAGGGAGACCCAGTACTTC. Residues: CATVRETQYF.

This clonotype was observed many times. This chain uses TRBV3-1 with TRBJ2-4; possible D gene TRBD1, 6 bases. Trimming shortened V by 0 bases and J by 6 bases, and 15 bases separated the two germline ends. Looked up from germline, CDR1 is LGHDT and CDR2 is YNNKEL (reference sequence). This CDR3 comprises 16 residues. CDR3 protein: CASSQDLTQGINIQYF. The CDR3 nucleotides are TGTGCCAGCAGCCAAGATTTGACCCAGGGGATAAACATTCAGTACTTC.

This clonotype was picked up many times. The V gene is TRBV5-4, the J gene TRBJ2-7; 13 bases are shared with TRBD2. There are 19 residues in the CDR3. Germline CDR1 and CDR2: SGHNT and YYREEE (reference sequence). Unmatched junction bases numbered 19, after V lost 4 bases and J lost 6 bases. The DNA for the CDR3 is TGTGCCAGCAGCCCTGGCCGGACTAGCGGGAGAAGGAGGGGTGGCGAGCAGTACTTC. Residues: CASSPGRTSGRRRGGEQYF.

This clonotype was seen more than once but under ten times. The CDR3 coding sequence is TGTGCCAGCAGTTACTCGGTCTTTACAGGGTCTGGAGGCTACACCTTC. Translating gives CASSYSVFTGSGGYTF. This chain links TRBV6-2 or TRBV6-3 with TRBJ1-2; the D gene is possibly TRBD1 (6 bases). The CDR3 is made up of 16 amino acids. The germline V gene encodes CDR1 MNHEY and CDR2 SVGEGT. V lost 0 bases and J lost 8, with 19 bases in between.